This entry is about one TCR beta chain. The data belong to a study of blood T cell repertoires in COVID-19. Overall study: COVID-19 samples, acute and convalescent, were from the United States, Italy and Spain.

The V and J ends lost 4 bases and 6 bases respectively, with 11 bases between them. From germline, CDR1 is SGHNT and CDR2 YYREEE (reference sequence). The length of the CDR3 is 12 residues. In the study's own analysis: Amplification from reference gene primers served as the basis for estimated nucleated cell counts. Libraries were prepared by immunoSEQ multiplex PCR; TCRdb keeps only in-frame clonotypes and omits some of them. Clonal size and the V and J genes are those of that table, whereas D and trimming came from the DNA. The repertoire holds some 150,000 clones, 80% to 90% seen once, with 35% to 40% in the top ten.

J is TRBJ2-7 and V is TRBV5-4, with D possibly TRBD2 on 5 matching bases. Sequencing was done on a sample of peripheral blood. The receptor was isolated from a human donor in a cohort sampled during active COVID-19. The CDR3 coding sequence is TGTGCCAGCAGCCCCGGACTGGGCGAGCAGTACTTC. Its protein product is CASSPGLGEQYF.